A selection of T cell receptor beta chains follows, all from one sample in a study of blood T cell repertoires in COVID-19. Here immunoSEQ multiplex PCR was the method, and the copy in TCRdb shows in-frame clones only, minus some. Of around 260,000 clones listed, around 89% are singletons. Sequences were obtained from peripheral blood. These TCRs come from a man between 25 and 39 years old with acute or convalescent COVID-19. CDR3s include the opening cysteine and the closing phenylalanine or tryptophan. D genes are given only for firm matches. Where a row states a size, it is once, few, many or the class of an expanded clone; other rows omit it.

V gene	J gene	clone size	D gene	CDR3 DNA	CDR3 protein
TRBV28	TRBJ1-5	-	-	TGTGCCAGCACCCCGTCCGGGAGGGCTAGCAATCAGCCCCAGCATTTT	CASTPSGRASNQPQHF
TRBV19	TRBJ1-6	-	TRBD1	TGTGCCAGTAGTAGGGTCAGACAGGGGTCTCATAATTCACCCCTCCACTTT	CASSRVRQGSHNSPLHF
TRBV3-1/TRBV3-2	TRBJ2-7	once	TRBD2	TGTGCCAGCAGCCAAGTGTCAGTAATAGCGGGAGGCGAGCAGTACTTC	CASSQVSVIAGGEQYF
TRBV4-1	TRBJ1-3	-	TRBD1	TGCGCCAGCAGCCAACCCGGGACAGGGGTACGCTCTGGAAACACCATATATTTT	CASSQPGTGVRSGNTIYF
TRBV6-2/TRBV6-3	TRBJ1-6	-	-	TGTGCCAGCAGCCGAGAGACAGGCCACAGCTCTAATTCACCCCTCCACTTT	CASSRETGHSSNSPLHF
TRBV28	TRBJ1-1	-	TRBD1	TGTGCCAGCAGCCGGACAGGGATCACTGAAGCTTTCTTT	CASSRTGITEAFF
TRBV10-2	TRBJ2-3	-	TRBD2	TGCGCCAGCGCACCCTGGGGGCTAGCGGGAGTTACAGATACGCAGTATTTT	CASAPWGLAGVTDTQYF
TRBV7-6	TRBJ2-1	-	TRBD1	TGTGCCAGCACCCTAGACAGGGGGCGGGGTGAGCAGTTCTTC	CASTLDRGRGEQFF
TRBV9	TRBJ1-4	-	-	TGTGCCAGCAGCGTAGGGGGGGGCACTAATGAAAAACTGTTTTTT	CASSVGGGTNEKLFF
TRBV3-1/TRBV3-2	TRBJ1-2	-	TRBD1	TGTGCCAGCAGCCAGGACAGGGGGAAAGGCTATGGCTACACCTTC	CASSQDRGKGYGYTF
TRBV19	TRBJ1-5	-	TRBD1	TGTGCCAGTAGTATTCCCCCTCGACAGGGAGGAAATCAGCCCCAGCATTTT	CASSIPPRQGGNQPQHF
TRBV29-1	TRBJ2-7	-	TRBD1	TGCAGCGTTGAAGATGGGACAGCGTTTAGCTCCTACGAGCAGTACTTC	CSVEDGTAFSSYEQYF
TRBV2	TRBJ2-4	few	TRBD1	TGTGCCAGCGGGACAGGGGCCAAAAACATTCAGTACTTC	CASGTGAKNIQYF
TRBV29-1	TRBJ1-3	-	-	TGCAGCGTTCGAGACAATGCTGGAAACACCATATATTTT	CSVRDNAGNTIYF
TRBV9	TRBJ1-6	-	-	TGTGCCAGCAGCGTAGCCAGTCAGAATTCACCCCTCCACTTT	CASSVASQNSPLHF
TRBV5-1	TRBJ1-5	-	-	TGCGCCAGCAGCTTGGGGGGCAACACAGGTAATCAGCCCCAGCATTTT	CASSLGGNTGNQPQHF
TRBV5-1	TRBJ2-7	-	TRBD2	TGCGCCAGCAGCTTGTCTGTGACTAGCGGGAGGAACGAGCAGTACTTC	CASSLSVTSGRNEQYF
TRBV2	TRBJ1-5	-	-	TGTGCCAGCCTCGACTGGTCAGCCCCCCTAAGAGACTATAGCAATCAGCCCCAGCATTTT	CASLDWSAPLRDYSNQPQHF
TRBV28	TRBJ2-7	-	TRBD1	TGTGCCAGCAACCTACAGGGGGCCGACTACGAGCAGTACTTC	CASNLQGADYEQYF
TRBV24-1	TRBJ1-1	-	-	TGTGCCACCAGTGACCCCGCGCGTGACACTGAAGCTTTCTTT	CATSDPARDTEAFF
TRBV15	TRBJ2-3	-	-	TGTGCCACCAGCAGAGAAAAACAGGGCATAGATACGCAGTATTTT	CATSREKQGIDTQYF
TRBV2	TRBJ2-1	-	TRBD2	TGTGCCAGCAGTGACCCAGCGGGGGGAAACGAGCAGTTCTTC	CASSDPAGGNEQFF
TRBV5-1	TRBJ2-3	-	-	TGCGCCAGCAGCCGACAGTACCTTAGCACAGATACGCAGTATTTT	CASSRQYLSTDTQYF
TRBV28	TRBJ2-7	-	TRBD2	TGTGCCAGCAGTTTAGTCGGGGGGGGAGGCGAGCAGTACTTC	CASSLVGGGGEQYF
TRBV6-1	TRBJ1-5	-	-	TGTGCCAGCAGTGAGGAGGGGAGTCAGCCCCAGCATTTT	CASSEEGSQPQHF
TRBV19	TRBJ1-1	-	-	TGTGCCACCCGACAGTCGAACACTGAAGCTTTCTTT	CATRQSNTEAFF
TRBV7-2	TRBJ1-3	few	TRBD1	TGTGCCAGCAGCTTAGCAGATGCAGGGACAGGGCTTTGGTCTGGAAACACCATATATTTT	CASSLADAGTGLWSGNTIYF
TRBV10-3	TRBJ2-7	-	-	TGTGCCATCAGTGAGCTCTACGAGCAGTACTTC	CAISELYEQYF
TRBV19	TRBJ1-3	-	-	TGTGCCAGTAGTTGGGGGCCAACGGCTGGAAACACCATATATTTT	CASSWGPTAGNTIYF
TRBV7-6	TRBJ2-5	-	TRBD2	TGTGCCAGCAGGCTACTAGCGGGGGGGCCTCGGAAAGAGACCCAGTACTTC	CASRLLAGGPRKETQYF
TRBV5-6	TRBJ1-6	-	TRBD1	TGTGCCAGCAGTTACCGGGACAGGGGTTCGGGCTCACCCCTCCACTTT	CASSYRDRGSGSPLHF
TRBV5-8	TRBJ1-2	-	-	TGTGCCAGCACCGTTGGGCAGGCCTATGGCTACACCTTC	CASTVGQAYGYTF
TRBV19	TRBJ1-5	few	TRBD1	TGTGCCAGTATCGACCAGGGACAGGGACCTAATAGCAATCAGCCCCAGCATTTT	CASIDQGQGPNSNQPQHF
TRBV6-5	TRBJ2-3	-	TRBD2	TGTGCCAGCAGTTACCGAGGACTAGCGGAAGATACGCAGTATTTT	CASSYRGLAEDTQYF
TRBV19	TRBJ1-2	-	-	TGTGCCAGTAGGAGCCGGGGAGGGGCAGGACCCTACTATGGCTACACCTTC	CASRSRGGAGPYYGYTF